This paragraph covers one T cell receptor beta chain sequence. These data come from a study of blood T cell repertoires in COVID-19. Libraries were prepared by immunoSEQ multiplex PCR; TCRdb keeps only in-frame clonotypes and omits some of them. In the table there are about 200,000 clones, about 83% of which are singletons. With 3 bases removed from V and 0 bases from J, the gap between germline ends came to 7 bases. Looked up from germline, CDR1 is SGDLS and CDR2 is YYNGEE. CDR3 length equals 14 residues. The material sequenced was PBMCs or T cells enriched from blood (not recorded which). The rearrangement uses TRBV9 and TRBJ1-3, with D possibly TRBD1 on 6 matching bases. This receptor was identified in a man in his forties with acute COVID-19. As DNA, the CDR3 is TGTGCCAGCAGCGGGACAGCCTCTGGAAACACCATATATTTT. Residues: CASSGTASGNTIYF.